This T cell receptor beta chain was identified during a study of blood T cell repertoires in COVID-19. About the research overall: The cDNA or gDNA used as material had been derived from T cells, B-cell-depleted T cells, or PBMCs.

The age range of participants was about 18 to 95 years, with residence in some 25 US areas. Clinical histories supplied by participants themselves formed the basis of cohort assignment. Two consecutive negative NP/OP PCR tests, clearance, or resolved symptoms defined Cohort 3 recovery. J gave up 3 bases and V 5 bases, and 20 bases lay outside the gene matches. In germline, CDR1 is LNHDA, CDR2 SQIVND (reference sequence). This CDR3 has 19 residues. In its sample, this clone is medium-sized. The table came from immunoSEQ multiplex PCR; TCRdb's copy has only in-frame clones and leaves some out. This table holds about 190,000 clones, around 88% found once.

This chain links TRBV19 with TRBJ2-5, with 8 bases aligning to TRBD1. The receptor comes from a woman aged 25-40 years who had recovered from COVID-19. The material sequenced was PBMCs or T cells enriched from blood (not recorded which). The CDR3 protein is CASSSFLFTLSGQEETQYF. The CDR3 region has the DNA TGTGCCAGTAGTTCCTTCCTCTTTACCTTGTCGGGACAGGAAGAGACCCAGTACTTC.